The clone carrying this TCR beta chain showed up just a few times. V lost 7 bases and J lost 1, with 13 bases in between. The CDR3 runs 14 residues. Germline CDR1 reads MNHEY; CDR2 reads SVGEGT. These data belong to a study of T cell repertoires in cytomegalovirus infection. Each CDR3 protein is one row after TCRdb ran MiXCR on the reads. The sample includes around 530,000 distinct CDR3 sequences, around a quarter of them seen just once. The genes are TRBV6-2 or TRBV6-3 and TRBJ1-1, with D uncertain. This TCR derives from a human donor in good health (CMV status not recorded). Some clones in this sample may be carry-over from other donors' samples. Specimen: PBMCs. The CDR3 region has the DNA TGTGCCAGCAAAGGACGACCGACGAACACTGAAGCTTTCTTT. It yields the protein CASKGRPTNTEAFF.